This TCR beta chain is drawn from a study of T cells in Graves' hyperthyroidism and ophthalmopathy. Overall study findings and caveats: A model built on 13 V-J features separated ophthalmopathy from stable hyperthyroidism.

This clonotype was observed many times. Its target is unknown. CDR1 and CDR2 (germline): MNHEY, SMNVEV (reference sequence). V lost 11 bases and J 6 bases, leaving 17 bases between the germline ends. There are 12 residues in the CDR3. The investigators amplified TCR beta CDR3 regions from RNA transcripts. A first-round RT-PCR of the TCR CDR3 used the HTBI primer set. TCRdb re-derived calls from the multiplex PCR reads in MiXCR, one entry per CDR3 protein. The top ten clones hold roughly 10% of a sample with 650,000 to 750,000 distinct CDR3 sequences, 14% of them seen once. The material sequenced was blood. This chain joins TRBV27 and TRBJ2-7; possibly TRBD1 for D (7 bases). This clonotype was obtained from a woman between 18 and 29 years old with Graves' hyperthyroidism. The CDR3 bases are TGTGCCGCGGGGCAGACAGGGATCGAGCAGTACTTC. This sequence encodes CAAGQTGIEQYF.